This record covers a single TCR beta chain. Its antigen is not identified. The sample belongs to a study of early T cells in non-severe SARS-CoV-2 infection. Turning to the study itself: Sequenced bulk RNA came from whole blood that was unsorted, and chains were unpaired.

Individual cDNA molecules received unique molecular identifiers during library preparation. From the 5' RACE reads, TCRdb called clonotypes with MiXCR, one entry per CDR3 protein. In the table there are fewer than 65,000 distinct CDR3 sequences, about 9.9% of which are singletons. Study-wide results and caveats: Lookups in VDJdb leaned toward anti-spike CD8 responses and missed private and CD4 specificities.

Germline CDR1 is LNHDA and CDR2 is SQIVND (reference sequence). The CDR3 contains 16 residues. With V trimmed by 6 bases and J by 7 bases, 11 bases remained unmatched. The sequencing input was whole blood. The V call is TRBV19, the J call TRBJ2-1; 11 bases line up with TRBD2. The TCR originated in an adult who was a healthcare worker with PCR-confirmed SARS-CoV-2 infection or an uninfected control (not recorded which). CDR3 sequence: CASSYRSGGAGNEQFF. The CDR3 DNA reads as TGTGCCAGTAGCTACCGTAGCGGGGGGGCCGGGAATGAGCAGTTCTTC. Full variable domain (remainder filled in from reference TRBV19 and TRBJ2-1): DGGITQSPKYLFRKEGQNVTLSCEQNLNHDAMYWYRQDPGQGLRLIYYSQIVNDFQKGDIAEGYSVSREKKESFPLTVTSAQKNPTAFYLCASSYRSGGAGNEQFFGPGTRLTVL.